This TCR beta chain was sequenced in a study of T cell responses to AZD1222 COVID-19 vaccine. Study conclusions and caveats: White British donors predominated, females outnumbered males, and clonal diversity was possibly underestimated.

This CDR3 has 13 residues. Trimming took 4 bases from V and 5 from J, leaving 13 bases between them. Germline CDR1 reads SGDLS; CDR2 reads YYNGEE. This clone occurred a few times. Its antigen is as yet unknown. The assay was immunoSEQ multiplex PCR, and TCRdb's table has in-frame clones only and misses some. The sample lists tens of thousands of clones; nearly 90% were seen once. The V call is TRBV9, the J call TRBJ2-7; D perhaps matches TRBD1 (6 bases). The source of this sequence is an adult who received the AZD1222 COVID-19 vaccine. This specimen consisted of peripheral blood, obtained 28 days after the second AZD1222 dose. In DNA, the CDR3 is TGTGCCAGCAGCCTCAGGGGAAGGGACGAGCAGTACTTC. Protein product: CASSLRGRDEQYF.